This T cell receptor beta chain was observed in a study of OX40 agonist ivuxolimab in advanced cancers. With regard to this clone: The antigen is undetermined.

Sequencing was performed with immunoSEQ multiplex PCR; in TCRdb, only in-frame clones are kept and a portion is missing. In the table there are 40,000 to 45,000 clones, about 90% of which are singletons. Enrollment shut out patients with autoimmune disease history or systemic immunosuppression. The V and J ends lost 5 bases and 1 base, in that order; junction bases with no gene match: 9. Per the germline V gene, CDR1 is LNHDA and CDR2 is SQIVND (reference sequence). The CDR3 spans 16 residues. The study's findings and limits: Researchers did not determine the expanded peripheral T cells' antigen specificity.

The J gene is TRBJ2-7, the V gene TRBV19; TRBD2 aligns across 9 bases. The sample in question was CD4+ or CD8+ T cells sorted from blood, obtained in a trial of the OX40 agonist ivuxolimab. This clonotype was obtained from an adult with an advanced solid tumor such as melanoma, head and neck, liver or kidney cancer. Here the CDR3 DNA reads TGTGCCAGTAGTGTCTCGACTAGCGGTCTTTCCTACGAGCAGTACTTC. Its protein product is CASSVSTSGLSYEQYF.